This TCR beta chain came from a study of persistence of HIV-infected CD4 T cells. Study-level background: A median of roughly 8 years of suppressive ART preceded sampling.

Study results and caveats: TCR analyses could not target the rare provirus-carrying CMV-responding cells.

Trimming removed 1 base at V and 6 bases at J, with 10 bases between. Germline V gene sequence: CDR1 SGHAT, CDR2 FQDESV (reference sequence). The CDR3 runs to 14 residues. Sequencing used immunoSEQ version 4 in survey mode. Genomic DNA was diluted to about 9.4 ng/uL, up to 1 ug per sample. TCRdb's table, derived via immunoSEQ multiplex PCR, lists solely in-frame clones and lacks some. Among 37,000 or so clones listed, around 80% were seen once. Stimulation used approximately 9.6 ug/mL lysate from CMV-infected fibroblasts. CD40L/CD69 double-negative CD45RO-high memory CD4+ T cells were collected. A note on this clone: Its antigen is not identified.

V usage is TRBV11-1 and J usage is TRBJ2-1; tentative D call: TRBD1 (5 bases). This TCR was recovered from an adult man with HIV who was CMV-seropositive. The sequenced sample was CD4+ T cells sorted from PBMCs after approximately 20-hour stimulation, obtained from a patient who received antiretroviral therapy. This chain's CDR3 is CASSLDEGVNEQFF. CDR3 nucleotide sequence: TGTGCCAGCAGCTTAGACGAAGGGGTCAATGAGCAGTTCTTC.